The 23 T cell receptor beta chains below all came from one sample that was sequenced in a study of OX40 agonist ivuxolimab in advanced cancers. Measured with immunoSEQ multiplex PCR; TCRdb has only the in-frame clones, and not every one. The sample contains around 65,000 clones, 90% of which appear only once. Specimen: CD4+ or CD8+ T cells sorted from blood, collected in a trial of the OX40 agonist ivuxolimab. The receptors here all came from an adult with an advanced solid tumor such as melanoma, head and neck, liver or kidney cancer.

This clone is a singleton in its sample. The chain is built from TRBV6-5 and TRBJ1-5; TRBD1 matches 9 bases. CDR1 is MNHEY and CDR2 is SVGAGI in the germline V gene. V lost 6 bases to trimming and J lost 6 bases; unmatched junction nucleotides: 12. The CDR3 contains 16 residues. The CDR3 DNA is TGTGCCAGCAGCTACAGAGCCACAGGGGGCGGTCAGCCCCAGCATTTT. As protein: CASSYRATGGGQPQHF.

The chain employs TRBV28 and TRBJ2-5; D might be TRBD1 (5 bases). CDR3 size: 12 residues. The germline gives CDR1 MDHEN, CDR2 SYDVKM. Trimming cost V 2 bases and J 11 bases, with 12 bases left between them. CDR3 in amino acids: CASSLPAGWQYF. CDR3 coding DNA: TGTGCCAGCAGTTTACCGGCAGGGTGGCAGTACTTC. The entire variable domain, with the rest obtained from reference TRBV28 and TRBJ2-5, is as follows: DVKVTQSSRYLVKRTGEKVFLECVQDMDHENMFWYRQDPGLGLRLIYFSYDVKMKEKGDIPEGYSVSREKKERFSLILESASTNQTSMYLCASSLPAGWQYFGPGTRLLVL.

The V and J genes are TRBV7-2 and TRBJ2-7; 8 bases match TRBD1. The germline gives CDR1 SGHTA, CDR2 FQGNSA. The CDR3 consists of 14 residues. V lost 5 bases to trimming and J lost 1 base; unmatched junction nucleotides: 4. CDR3 protein: CASSPQGGSYEQYF. In DNA form, the CDR3 reads TGTGCCAGCAGCCCACAGGGGGGATCCTACGAGCAGTACTTC. The complete variable domain, with remaining parts taken from reference TRBV7-2 and TRBJ2-7, reads GAGVSQSPSNKVTEKGKDVELRCDPISGHTALYWYRQSLGQGLEFLIYFQGNSAPDKSGLPSDRFSAERTGGSVSTLTIQRTQQEDSAVYLCASSPQGGSYEQYFGPGTRLTVT.

This chain joins TRBV5-4 and TRBJ2-7, with 14 bases aligning to TRBD2. Trimming took 1 base from V and 5 from J; bases not matched to a gene: 2. Per the germline V gene, CDR1 is SGHNT and CDR2 is YYREEE (reference sequence). This CDR3 contains 15 residues. Written as DNA, the CDR3 is TGTGCCAGCAGCTTGCGACTAGCGGGAGGGGACGAGCAGTACTTC. This translates into CASSLRLAGGDEQYF.

This chain joins TRBV6-5 and TRBJ2-1; D gene uncertain. The germline V and J ends were trimmed by 8 bases and 6 bases, with 11 bases remaining between them. Germline CDR1 is MNHEY and CDR2 is SVGAGI. The CDR3 consists of 12 residues. The CDR3 nucleotides read TGTGCCAGCCGCACTCCAATCAATGAGCAGTTCTTC. It encodes CASRTPINEQFF.

This clone has a single count. The chain couples TRBV7-2 to TRBJ2-7; D perhaps matches TRBD1 (6 bases). The germline V gene has CDR1 SGHTA and CDR2 FQGNSA. The ends were cut back, 1 base at V and 5 bases at J, with 15 bases in the middle. The CDR3 totals 15 residues. In nucleotides, the CDR3 is TGTGCCAGCAGCTTAGATCCAGGGGAGTGGGACGAGCAGTACTTC. Protein sequence: CASSLDPGEWDEQYF.

This clone was detected a few times. The chain combines TRBV10-3 with TRBJ2-2; no firm D call. Trimming pared 6 bases from V and 0 bases from J, leaving 8 bases between. The germline V gene encodes CDR1 ENHRY and CDR2 SYGVKD. The CDR3 extends over 14 amino acids. In DNA, the CDR3 is TGTGCCATCAGCCGGTCTACGAACACCGGGGAGCTGTTTTTT. Protein sequence: CAISRSTNTGELFF.

This clone has just one count. The chain recombines TRBV21-1 with TRBJ2-3; the table's D call, TRBD2, has no DNA check behind it. TRBV21-1 has pseudogene status. This CDR3 is built from 14 residues. CDR3 amino acids: CASSPAARTDTQYF. The CDR3 coding sequence is TGTGCCAGCAGCCCGGCGGCCCGCACAGATACGCAGTATTTT.

This chain joins TRBV19 and TRBJ2-5; 7 nucleotides line up with TRBD2. V gave up 2 bases and J gave up 1 base; unmatched junction bases: 4. This CDR3 is built from 15 residues. From germline, CDR1 is LNHDA and CDR2 SQIVND (reference sequence). The CDR3 region is CASSIWREPQETQYF. CDR3 bases: TGTGCCAGTAGTATATGGCGGGAGCCCCAAGAGACCCAGTACTTC.

The chain employs TRBV7-2 and TRBJ2-1, with a tentative D call TRBD2 (6 bases). This CDR3 contains 15 residues. The V gene's germline CDR1 is SGHTA and CDR2 FQGNSA. V was shortened by 5 bases and J by 4 bases, with 15 bases between the two germline ends. CDR3 region: CASSPSVGGYNEQFF. The CDR3, as DNA: TGTGCCAGCAGCCCAAGTGTGGGAGGTTACAATGAGCAGTTCTTC.

The CDR3 protein is CASSYDPGSTYEQYF. The CDR3 DNA follows: TGTGCCAGCAGTTACGACCCAGGGAGCACCTACGAGCAGTACTTC. V and J are TRBV6-6 and TRBJ2-7, with D perhaps TRBD1 or TRBD2 (5 bases each). The germline V gene has CDR1 MNHNY and CDR2 SVGAGI (reference sequence). The CDR3 is made up of 15 amino acids. The V end was cut by 2 bases, the J end by 2 bases, with 13 bases between.

The chain recombines TRBV5-1 with TRBJ1-2; perhaps TRBD1 as D (5 bases). The CDR3 loop spans 14 amino acids. Germline V gene data show CDR1 as SGHRS and CDR2 as YFSETQ. Trimming shortened V by 6 bases and J by 2 bases, and 14 bases separated the two germline ends. Here the CDR3 reads CASTAVQGNYGYTF. CDR3 nucleotides: TGCGCCAGCACCGCGGTCCAGGGAAACTATGGCTACACCTTC.

This clone showed up just once. The J gene is TRBJ1-5, the V gene TRBV2, with 7 bases that match TRBD1. The CDR3 runs to 15 residues. Looked up from germline, CDR1 is SNHLY and CDR2 is FYNNEI. With 4 bases clipped from V and 0 bases from J, the junction kept 3 bases outside the gene matches. The CDR3 loop is CASSVGTDSNQPQHF. The CDR3 nucleotides read TGTGCCAGCAGTGTTGGGACAGATAGCAATCAGCCCCAGCATTTT.

This clone was seen just once. DNA for the CDR3: TGTGCCAGCAGAAACGGGGACAGACGGGCAAATCAGCCCCAGCATTTT. Translation gives CASRNGDRRANQPQHF. The J gene is TRBJ1-5, the V gene TRBV28, with 7 bases matching TRBD1. CDR1 MDHEN and CDR2 SYDVKM come from the germline V gene. V shed 6 bases and J 4 bases; nucleotides not matched to a gene: 12. The CDR3 is 16 amino acids.

CDR3: CASSLVAGAYNEQFF. CDR3 nucleotides: TGTGCCAGCAGCTTAGTAGCGGGAGCGTACAATGAGCAGTTCTTC. This rearrangement joins TRBV5-5 to TRBJ2-1; TRBD2 aligns across 9 bases. Germline CDR1 reads SGHKS; CDR2 reads YYEKEE (reference sequence). Trimming took 2 bases from V and 4 from J; bases not matched to a gene: 4. The CDR3 is 15 residues long.

The chain carries TRBV7-6 and TRBJ2-2; D may be TRBD2 (7 bases). Trimming pared 3 bases from V and 5 bases from J, leaving 16 bases between. Germline lookup yields CDR1 SGHVS and CDR2 FNYEAQ. This CDR3 is 16 amino acids long. CDR3 in amino acids: CASSFGWTRGTGELFF. The CDR3 bases are TGTGCCAGCAGCTTTGGGTGGACTAGGGGGACCGGGGAGCTGTTTTTT.

This clone has just a few counts. This chain uses TRBV2 with TRBJ2-1, with a weak D call TRBD2 (6 bases). CDR1 is SNHLY and CDR2 is FYNNEI in the germline V gene. There are 14 residues in the CDR3. The V gene lost 2 bases and the J gene lost 5 bases, with 10 bases spanning the gap. In DNA form, the CDR3 reads TGTGCCAGCAGTGAAAGGACTAACAACAATGAGCAGTTCTTC. Its protein is CASSERTNNNEQFF.

V and J are TRBV6-5 and TRBJ2-7, with D possibly being TRBD1 (6 bases). Looked up from germline, CDR1 is MNHEY and CDR2 is SVGAGI. The CDR3 totals 14 residues. Trimming removed 0 bases from V and 5 bases from J, with 11 bases in between. The chain's CDR3 is CASSYSPGADEQYF. The DNA of the CDR3 is TGTGCCAGCAGTTACTCGCCAGGGGCGGACGAGCAGTACTTC.

This chain joins TRBV27 and TRBJ1-1; no clear D. CDR1 MNHEY and CDR2 SMNVEV come from the germline V gene (reference sequence). Trimming took 5 bases from V and 1 from J, leaving 11 bases between them. The CDR3 totals 14 residues. CDR3 nucleotides: TGTGCCAGCAGTCTACATCGAGGGAACACTGAAGCTTTCTTT. This gives the protein CASSLHRGNTEAFF.

The chain uses TRBV28 and TRBJ2-7; D is possibly TRBD1 (6 bases). The CDR3 contains 15 residues. The V and J ends lost 6 bases and 4 bases respectively, with 19 bases between them. CDR1 and CDR2 (germline): MDHEN, SYDVKM. The CDR3 nucleotides are TGTGCCAGCAGCCGGCCGGGACAACTGGGGTACGAGCAGTACTTC. Residues: CASSRPGQLGYEQYF. Based on the CDR3 plus reference TRBV28 and TRBJ2-7, the full variable domain is DVKVTQSSRYLVKRTGEKVFLECVQDMDHENMFWYRQDPGLGLRLIYFSYDVKMKEKGDIPEGYSVSREKKERFSLILESASTNQTSMYLCASSRPGQLGYEQYFGPGTRLTVT.

A remark on this clone: This CDR3 is also generated by other DNA sequences in the sample. The gene calls are TRBV12-5 and TRBJ2-1; D is unclear. Trimming pared 0 bases from V and 8 bases from J, leaving 8 bases between. The CDR3 totals 13 residues. Per the germline V gene, CDR1 is LGHNT and CDR2 is FRNRAP. The CDR3 region is CASGLVGRDEQFF. The CDR3 coding sequence is TGTGCTAGTGGTTTGGTAGGTAGGGATGAGCAGTTCTTC. Full variable domain (rest looked up from reference TRBV12-5 and TRBJ2-1): DARVTQTPRHKVTEMGQEVTMRCQPILGHNTVFWYRQTMMQGLELLAYFRNRAPLDDSGMPKDRFSAEMPDATLATLKIQPSEPRDSAVYFCASGLVGRDEQFFGPGTRLTVL.

The chain combines TRBV19 with TRBJ2-3; D uncertain. The germline gives CDR1 LNHDA, CDR2 SQIVND (reference sequence). Trimming removed 10 bases at V and 2 bases at J, with 13 bases between. The length of the CDR3 is 13 residues. This CDR3 reads CATTNDNTDTQYF. CDR3 in DNA: TGTGCCACCACTAACGACAACACAGATACGCAGTATTTT.

The chain combines TRBV29-1 with TRBJ1-3; D possibly corresponds to TRBD1 (5 bases). This CDR3 spans 13 amino acids. Germline CDR1 SQVTM, CDR2 ANQGSEA. V was trimmed by 7 bases and J by 0 bases, leaving 10 bases between them. The DNA of the CDR3 is TGCAGCGCTGACAGTCTCTCTGGAAACACCATATATTTT. Translation gives CSADSLSGNTIYF.